Included here is one T cell receptor beta chain sequence, with context. This entry comes from a study of OX40 agonist ivuxolimab in advanced cancers. In germline, CDR1 is SEHNR, CDR2 FQNEAQ (reference sequence). The CDR3 length is 12 residues. V lost 3 bases to trimming and J lost 2 bases, with 3 bases between them. Assay used: immunoSEQ multiplex PCR; TCRdb lists only in-frame clones, some missing. The sample records tens of thousands of clones, 94% being singletons. The source of this sequence is an adult with an advanced solid tumor such as melanoma, head and neck, liver or kidney cancer. The chain joins TRBV7-9 to TRBJ2-3, with D uncertain. The sequenced sample was CD4+ or CD8+ T cells sorted from blood, obtained in a trial of the OX40 agonist ivuxolimab. The CDR3 DNA reads as TGTGCCAGCAGCTTCGCCACAGATACGCAGTATTTT. Amino acid sequence: CASSFATDTQYF.